This TCR beta chain was recovered during a study of technical replicates of blood from a handful of donors. The CDR3 runs to 15 residues. V lost 0 bases, J lost 9 bases, and 15 bases lay in between. CDR1 LNHNV and CDR2 YYDKDF come from the germline V gene (reference sequence). Repertoires were generated with immunoSEQ multiplex PCR, while TCRdb's copy carries only in-frame clones and drops some. The repertoire consists of more than 60,000 clones, with roughly 93% occurring once and the leading ten covering 0.35% to 0.45%. This rearrangement joins TRBV15 to TRBJ2-1, with TRBD2 as a possible D gene (6 bases). The sample consisted of T cells isolated from PBMCs. The clonotype was recovered from a human donor in good health. This chain's CDR3 is CATSRDLWLASEQFF. The CDR3 region has the DNA TGTGCCACCAGCAGAGATCTCTGGCTAGCGAGTGAGCAGTTCTTC.